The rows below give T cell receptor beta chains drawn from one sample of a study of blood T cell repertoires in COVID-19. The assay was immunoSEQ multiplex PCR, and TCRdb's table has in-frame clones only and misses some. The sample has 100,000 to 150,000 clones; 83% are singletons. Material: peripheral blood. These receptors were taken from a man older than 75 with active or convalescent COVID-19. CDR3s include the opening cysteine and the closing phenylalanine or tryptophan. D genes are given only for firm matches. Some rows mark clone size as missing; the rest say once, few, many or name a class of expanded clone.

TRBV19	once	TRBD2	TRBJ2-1	TGTGCCAGTAGTCCCCGGGGTAGCGGGGTCTATGAGCAGTTCTTC	CASSPRGSGVYEQFF
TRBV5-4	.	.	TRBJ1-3	TGTGCCAGCAGCCCTTTTGGGGGGGAAGGGACCATATATTTT	CASSPFGGEGTIYF
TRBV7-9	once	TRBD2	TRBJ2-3	TGTGCCAGCAGCCGCGGACTAGCGGGGTACAGCACAGATACGCAGTATTTT	CASSRGLAGYSTDTQYF
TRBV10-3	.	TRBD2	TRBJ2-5	TGTGCCATCAGTGAGTCCGTGGAGCGGGGCAGAGAGACCCAGTACTTC	CAISESVERGRETQYF
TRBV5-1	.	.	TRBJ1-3	TGCGCCAGCAGCTTGATGGGCCCGAGCTCTGGAAACACCATATATTTT	CASSLMGPSSGNTIYF
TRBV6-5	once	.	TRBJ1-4	TGTGCCAGCACCCAGGGGAATGAAAAACTGTTTTTT	CASTQGNEKLFF
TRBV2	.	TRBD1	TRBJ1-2	TGTGCCAGCATGGAAGTACAGGGGGGCGATGGCTACACCTTC	CASMEVQGGDGYTF
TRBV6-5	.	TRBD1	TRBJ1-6	TGTGCCAGCAGTTTTACCCGAGCAGGGGGCAATTCACCCCTCCACTTT	CASSFTRAGGNSPLHF
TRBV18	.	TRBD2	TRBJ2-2	TGTGCCAGCTCACCACCGTCTAGCGGGGGGGCCGCCGGGGAGCTGTTTTTT	CASSPPSSGGAAGELFF
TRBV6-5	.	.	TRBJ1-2	TGTGCCAGCACCTACGGGGTTAACTATGGCTACACCTTC	CASTYGVNYGYTF
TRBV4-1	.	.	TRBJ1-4	TGCGCCAGCAGCCCTTCAGGCGGGATAGAAAAACTGTTTTTT	CASSPSGGIEKLFF
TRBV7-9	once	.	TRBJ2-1	TGTGCCAGCAGCCCCCAGAGCGTCAGCTCCTACAATGAGCAGTTCTTC	CASSPQSVSSYNEQFF
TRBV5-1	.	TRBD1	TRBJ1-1	TGCGCCAGCAGCACAGGACAGGGTGAAGCTTTCTTT	CASSTGQGEAFF
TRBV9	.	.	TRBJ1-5	TGTGCCAGCAGCGTAGACACCAATCAGCCCCAGCATTTT	CASSVDTNQPQHF
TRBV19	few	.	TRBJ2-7	TGTGCCAGTAGTATCGAGGCCCCGGACTACGAGCAGTACTTC	CASSIEAPDYEQYF
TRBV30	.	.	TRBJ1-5	TGTGCCTGGAGCGGGCAGGGGTCCCATCAGCCCCAGCATTTT	CAWSGQGSHQPQHF
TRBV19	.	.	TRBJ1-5	TGTGCCAGTAGTACCAGGACAGTCAATCAGCCCCAGCATTTT	CASSTRTVNQPQHF
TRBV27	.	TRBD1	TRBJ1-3	TGTGCCAGCAGTTTAAAGGGACAGGGCATCGGAAACACCATATATTTT	CASSLKGQGIGNTIYF
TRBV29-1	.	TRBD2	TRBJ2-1	TGCAGCGTTGACTCGGGAGGTGAGCAGTTCTTC	CSVDSGGEQFF
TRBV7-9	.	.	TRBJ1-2	TGTGCCAGCAGCTTAGGCGGCAGTCGACCTTATGGCTACACCTTC	CASSLGGSRPYGYTF
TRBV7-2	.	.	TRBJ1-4	TGTGCCAGCAGCCGGGGGGGGCTTCAGGAAAAACTGTTTTTT	CASSRGGLQEKLFF
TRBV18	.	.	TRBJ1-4	TGTGCCAGCTCCCCGGGGGCAACTAATGAAAAACTGTTTTTT	CASSPGATNEKLFF
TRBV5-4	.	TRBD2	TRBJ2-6	TGTGCCAGCAGCCCCCCTGGGGGAGGGAATGGGGCCAACGTCCTGACTTTC	CASSPPGGGNGANVLTF
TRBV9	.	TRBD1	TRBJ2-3	TGTGCCAGCAGCGTAGAAGGGGGCCTCCTGGATACGCAGTATTTT	CASSVEGGLLDTQYF
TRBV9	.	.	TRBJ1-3	TGTGCCAGCAGCCCTTGGACGGGACTTTCTGGAAACACCATATATTTT	CASSPWTGLSGNTIYF
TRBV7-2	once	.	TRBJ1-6	TGTGCCAGCAGCGATGACAGATATAATTCACCCCTCCACTTT	CASSDDRYNSPLHF
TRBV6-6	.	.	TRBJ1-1	TGTGCCAGCGTCCCAGGGGCGCAGGTCCCCTCTGAAGCTTTCTTT	CASVPGAQVPSEAFF
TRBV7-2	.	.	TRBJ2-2	TGTGCCAGCAGCCTCCAGGGCCTATCGAACACCGGGGAGCTGTTTTTT	CASSLQGLSNTGELFF
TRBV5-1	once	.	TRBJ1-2	TGCGCCAGCAGCTTGTCCGTTAGCGTGGATAACTATGGCTACACCTTC	CASSLSVSVDNYGYTF
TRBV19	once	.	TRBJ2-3	TGTGCCAGTAGTACCGGGATCTTAGTCAAAATAGATACGCAGTATTTT	CASSTGILVKIDTQYF
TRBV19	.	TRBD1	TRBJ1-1	TGTGCCAGTACCACTCCAACCCCAGGGGGCACTGAAGCTTTCTTT	CASTTPTPGGTEAFF
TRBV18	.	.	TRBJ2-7	TGTGCCGGCTCACCAGGATGGAGCGACGAGCAGTACTTC	CAGSPGWSDEQYF
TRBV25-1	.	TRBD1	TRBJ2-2	TGTGCCAGCAGGAGCTTAGGGGGCACCCCGAACACCGGGGAGCTGTTTTTT	CASRSLGGTPNTGELFF
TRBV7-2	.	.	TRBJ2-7	TGTGCCAGCAGCTTAGCAGAGAGCTCCTACGAGCAGTACTTC	CASSLAESSYEQYF
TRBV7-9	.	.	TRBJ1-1	TGTGCCAGCAGCGCACAGGGTTATACTGAAGCTTTCTTT	CASSAQGYTEAFF
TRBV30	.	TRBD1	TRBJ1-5	TGTGCCTGGAGTGTGACAGGGACTCAGCCCCAGCATTTT	CAWSVTGTQPQHF
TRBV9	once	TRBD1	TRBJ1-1	TGTGCCAGCAGCCCCTTGGGGACAGGGGGCACTGAAGCTTTCTTT	CASSPLGTGGTEAFF
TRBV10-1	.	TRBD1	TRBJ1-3	TGCGCCAGCAGTGAGTCGGAGACAGGGCGTTCCTCATCGAACACCATATATTTT	CASSESETGRSSSNTIYF
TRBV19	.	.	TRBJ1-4	TGTGCCAGTAGTGGGAGTGGGAATGAAAAACTGTTTTTT	CASSGSGNEKLFF
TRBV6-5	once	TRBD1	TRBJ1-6	TGTGCCAGCAGTTACGGGACAGGGTCGGGGAATTCACCCCTCCACTTT	CASSYGTGSGNSPLHF
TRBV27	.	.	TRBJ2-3	TGTGCCAGCAGTTTCGTGGGGGGGGCCAACACAGATACGCAGTATTTT	CASSFVGGANTDTQYF
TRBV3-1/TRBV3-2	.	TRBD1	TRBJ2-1	TGTGCCAGCAGCCAAGATCTGGGGACAGGGGGAAGGGGTGAGCAGTTCTTC	CASSQDLGTGGRGEQFF
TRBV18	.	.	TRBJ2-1	TGTGCCAGCTCACCACCAGCTGGGGGCGGCGAGCAGTTCTTC	CASSPPAGGGEQFF
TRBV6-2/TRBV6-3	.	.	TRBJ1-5	TGTGCCAGCAGTTACGGTAGGGGAGGTGGCAATCAGCCCCAGCATTTT	CASSYGRGGGNQPQHF
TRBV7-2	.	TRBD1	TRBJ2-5	TGTGCCAGCAACATACAGGGGGTACAGGAGACCCAGTACTTC	CASNIQGVQETQYF
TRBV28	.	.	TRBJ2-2	TGTGCCAGCAGTTCAGGGGTTAGTGGGGAGCTGTTTTTT	CASSSGVSGELFF
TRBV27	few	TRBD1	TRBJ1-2	TGTGCCAGCAGTTTAGGTCGACAGGGCTACTATGGCTACACCTTC	CASSLGRQGYYGYTF
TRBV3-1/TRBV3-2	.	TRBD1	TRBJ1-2	TGTGCCAGCAGCCATTTTGGACAGGGTGGCTACACCTTC	CASSHFGQGGYTF
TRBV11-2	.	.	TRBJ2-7	TGTGCCAGCAGCTTAATGGCGGTTTCCTACGAGCAGTACTTC	CASSLMAVSYEQYF
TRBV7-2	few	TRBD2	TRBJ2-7	TGTGCCAGCCGCCCGGGGGAGGGATACGAGCAGTACTTC	CASRPGEGYEQYF
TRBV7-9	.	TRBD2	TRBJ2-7	TGTGCCAGCCTTCGGACTAGCGGGGGGGAGCAGTACTTC	CASLRTSGGEQYF
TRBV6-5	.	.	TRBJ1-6	TGTGCCAGCAGTTACTCTTACAGTACCTATAATTCACCCCTCCACTTT	CASSYSYSTYNSPLHF
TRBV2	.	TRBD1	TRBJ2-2	TGTGCCAGCATTGGGACAGGTCTCAACACCGGGGAGCTGTTTTTT	CASIGTGLNTGELFF
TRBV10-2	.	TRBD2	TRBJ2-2	TGCGCCAGCAGTGCCCCCAGCGGGGGGAACACCGGGGAGCTGTTTTTT	CASSAPSGGNTGELFF